The table lists the clone carrying this TCR beta chain with a count of one. What it binds is unknown. The data were obtained in a study of OX40 agonist ivuxolimab in advanced cancers. The overall study: Patients were approximately 80% male with ages roughly 23 to 90, mean 60. Of the patients, three showed partial responses, one with hepatocellular carcinoma and two with cutaneous melanoma.

The study, taken as a whole, reports: Clonal expansion from baseline to week 6 occurred in both CD4+ and CD8+ T cells.

Autoimmune disease history or systemic immunosuppression was exclusionary. Germline assignment: CDR1 SQVTM and CDR2 ANQGSEA. This CDR3 has 13 amino acids. Trimming took off 3 bases at V and 2 bases at J, with 8 bases between the two ends. The method was immunoSEQ multiplex PCR; TCRdb's version includes in-frame clones alone and lacks a portion of them. The sample includes 80,000 to 130,000 clones, about nine tenths of them seen just once. The TCR originated in an adult with an advanced solid tumor such as melanoma, head and neck, liver or kidney cancer. The sequencing here drew on CD4+ or CD8+ T cells sorted from blood, taken in a trial of the OX40 agonist ivuxolimab. This chain uses TRBV29-1 with TRBJ2-1; D is unclear. CDR3 bases: TGCAGCGTTGAGGCCGGAACCTACAATGAGCAGTTCTTC. Encoded protein: CSVEAGTYNEQFF.